A selection of T cell receptor beta chains follows, all from one sample in a study of T cells in Graves' hyperthyroidism and ophthalmopathy. TCRdb re-called the multiplex PCR reads with MiXCR, one entry per CDR3 protein. The top ten hold 9.2% of the sample, which has about 360,000 distinct CDR3 sequences, over 10% seen once. Sequenced sample: blood. All receptors come from a woman in her late teens or twenties with Graves' hyperthyroidism. Each CDR3 is given with its conserved first and last residue. A D gene is named only where the DNA matches it firmly. Size values are once, few and many counts, or a class for expanded clones, and some rows have none.

clone_size: many; v_call: TRBV14; d_call: -; j_call: TRBJ1-1; cdr3_nt: TGTGCCAGCAGCCAAGAAAAGTGGGGGGTGAACACTGAAGCTTTCTTT; cdr3_aa: CASSQEKWGVNTEAFF
clone_size: few; v_call: TRBV11-2; d_call: -; j_call: TRBJ1-6; cdr3_nt: TGTGCCAGCAGCTTAAGAGGACGGCCAAGCTCCTATAATTCACCCCTCCACTTT; cdr3_aa: CASSLRGRPSSYNSPLHF
clone_size: many; v_call: TRBV6-2/TRBV6-3; d_call: TRBD2; j_call: TRBJ2-5; cdr3_nt: TGTGCCAGCAGTCAAATAGCGGGGGGGAGTTCTGGGACCCAGTACTTC; cdr3_aa: CASSQIAGGSSGTQYF
clone_size: few; v_call: TRBV15; d_call: TRBD1; j_call: TRBJ2-4; cdr3_nt: TGTGCCACCAGCAGCGACAGGGATTTCATTCAGTACTTC; cdr3_aa: CATSSDRDFIQYF
clone_size: -; v_call: TRBV19; d_call: TRBD2; j_call: TRBJ2-7; cdr3_nt: TGTGCCAGTAGTGGCGGGAGGGGACCCTACGAGCAGTACTTC; cdr3_aa: CASSGGRGPYEQYF
clone_size: many; v_call: TRBV20-1; d_call: -; j_call: TRBJ2-5; cdr3_nt: TGCAGCCTCGTTGCGTGGGAGACCCAGTACTTC; cdr3_aa: CSLVAWETQYF
clone_size: many; v_call: TRBV5-5; d_call: -; j_call: TRBJ1-1; cdr3_nt: TGTGCCAGCAGCTTGGGCAGGGTTACTGAAGCTTTCTTT; cdr3_aa: CASSLGRVTEAFF
clone_size: many; v_call: TRBV28; d_call: -; j_call: TRBJ1-1; cdr3_nt: TGTGCCAGCAGTTTACCCAACGCCTGGAACACTGAAGCTTTCTTT; cdr3_aa: CASSLPNAWNTEAFF
clone_size: many; v_call: TRBV5-1; d_call: TRBD1; j_call: TRBJ2-7; cdr3_nt: TGCGCCACCTCGTTCGGGACAGGGGACAACGAGCAGTACTTC; cdr3_aa: CATSFGTGDNEQYF
clone_size: few; v_call: TRBV9; d_call: TRBD2; j_call: TRBJ2-5; cdr3_nt: TGTGCCAGCAGCGTAGCGGGAGGGGTATTAGAGACCCAGTACTTC; cdr3_aa: CASSVAGGVLETQYF
clone_size: many; v_call: TRBV29-1; d_call: TRBD1; j_call: TRBJ2-2; cdr3_nt: TGCAGCGTCTACGGGACAGGGAGAGACGGGGAGCTGTTTTTT; cdr3_aa: CSVYGTGRDGELFF
clone_size: few; v_call: TRBV20-1; d_call: TRBD1; j_call: TRBJ2-7; cdr3_nt: TGCAGTGCTAGAGATCCCACGGGACAGGTCTCCTACGAGCAGTACTTC; cdr3_aa: CSARDPTGQVSYEQYF
clone_size: many; v_call: TRBV19; d_call: -; j_call: TRBJ1-1; cdr3_nt: TGTGCCAGTAGTAATACGGGACGCATGAACACTGAAGCTTTCTTT; cdr3_aa: CASSNTGRMNTEAFF
clone_size: -; v_call: TRBV5-1; d_call: TRBD1; j_call: TRBJ2-7; cdr3_nt: TGCGCCAGCAGCCAAGAGGGGGCGAGAAGGCAGTACTTC; cdr3_aa: CASSQEGARRQYF
clone_size: few; v_call: TRBV5-1; d_call: -; j_call: TRBJ1-2; cdr3_nt: TGCGCCAGCAGCTTGGATCCGGCCTATGGCTACACCTTC; cdr3_aa: CASSLDPAYGYTF
clone_size: many; v_call: TRBV11-1; d_call: -; j_call: TRBJ2-7; cdr3_nt: TGTGCCAGCAGCTTGGATTCTGCGGAGCAGTACTTC; cdr3_aa: CASSLDSAEQYF
clone_size: few; v_call: TRBV6-1; d_call: TRBD2; j_call: TRBJ2-1; cdr3_nt: TGTGCCAGCAGGGGACTAGCGGGAATTCTCGCCTACAATGAGCAGTTCTTC; cdr3_aa: CASRGLAGILAYNEQFF
clone_size: many; v_call: TRBV25-1; d_call: -; j_call: TRBJ2-1; cdr3_nt: TGTGCCAGCAGTGAAGATGGCCCCCCTCGGGGAGAGCAGTTCTTC; cdr3_aa: CASSEDGPPRGEQFF
clone_size: -; v_call: TRBV19; d_call: TRBD1; j_call: TRBJ2-7; cdr3_nt: TGTGCCAGTAGTAATCAAGGGGGCGGCTACGAGCAGTACTTC; cdr3_aa: CASSNQGGGYEQYF
clone_size: few; v_call: TRBV24-1; d_call: -; j_call: TRBJ2-1; cdr3_nt: TGTGCCACCAGTGCCGGTAGGACAGACGGAACGTTTAATGGGCAGTTCTTC; cdr3_aa: CATSAGRTDGTFNGQFF
clone_size: many; v_call: TRBV28; d_call: -; j_call: TRBJ1-2; cdr3_nt: TGTGCCAGCAGTTTAAGGGGCAACTATGGCTACACCTTC; cdr3_aa: CASSLRGNYGYTF
clone_size: many; v_call: TRBV27; d_call: -; j_call: TRBJ1-1; cdr3_nt: TGTGCCAGCAATTTTTCAGTGATCACTGAAGCTTTCTTT; cdr3_aa: CASNFSVITEAFF
clone_size: -; v_call: TRBV6-1; d_call: TRBD1; j_call: TRBJ1-5; cdr3_nt: TGTGCCAGCAGTGAAGCCGGGACAGGGGTGTTTCAGCCCCAGCATTTT; cdr3_aa: CASSEAGTGVFQPQHF
clone_size: many; v_call: TRBV5-1; d_call: TRBD2; j_call: TRBJ2-7; cdr3_nt: TGCGCCAGCAGCTCTAGCGGGGGATACTACGAGCAGTACTTC; cdr3_aa: CASSSSGGYYEQYF
clone_size: few; v_call: TRBV19; d_call: TRBD1; j_call: TRBJ1-5; cdr3_nt: TGTGCCAGTAGTTCGGGGACAGCGCCCAATCAGCCCCAGCATTTT; cdr3_aa: CASSSGTAPNQPQHF
clone_size: few; v_call: TRBV7-6; d_call: -; j_call: TRBJ2-5; cdr3_nt: TGTGCCAGCAGCTTAGAGGCCGGGTACCAAGAGACCCAGTACTTC; cdr3_aa: CASSLEAGYQETQYF
clone_size: many; v_call: TRBV27; d_call: -; j_call: TRBJ1-5; cdr3_nt: TGTGCCAGCAGTTTGGGTGTCAATCAGCCCCAGCATTTT; cdr3_aa: CASSLGVNQPQHF
clone_size: many; v_call: TRBV14; d_call: TRBD2; j_call: TRBJ2-7; cdr3_nt: TGTGCCAGCAGCCAAGGGGGCCCCGGGACTATAAGCTTCTACGAGCAGTACTTC; cdr3_aa: CASSQGGPGTISFYEQYF
clone_size: many; v_call: TRBV6-5; d_call: TRBD1; j_call: TRBJ1-2; cdr3_nt: TGTGCCAGCAGTTACGGTTTGACAGGGCGATATGGCTACACCTTC; cdr3_aa: CASSYGLTGRYGYTF
clone_size: many; v_call: TRBV28; d_call: TRBD2; j_call: TRBJ2-7; cdr3_nt: TGTGCCCGGACTAGGCGGGAGGGCGACGAGCAGTACTTC; cdr3_aa: CARTRREGDEQYF
clone_size: many; v_call: TRBV12-3/TRBV12-4; d_call: TRBD1; j_call: TRBJ1-1; cdr3_nt: TGTGCCAGCAGTTTAGACGCCGGGACAGGGCTAACTGAAGCTTTCTTT; cdr3_aa: CASSLDAGTGLTEAFF
clone_size: -; v_call: TRBV28; d_call: TRBD1; j_call: TRBJ1-5; cdr3_nt: TGTGCCAGCAGTATCCCGACAGGGGGACTTCAGCCCCAGCATTTT; cdr3_aa: CASSIPTGGLQPQHF
clone_size: -; v_call: TRBV15; d_call: TRBD2; j_call: TRBJ2-2; cdr3_nt: TGTGCCACCAGTTCAGCGGGGTCGACAACCGGGGAGCTGTTTTTT; cdr3_aa: CATSSAGSTTGELFF
clone_size: many; v_call: TRBV20-1; d_call: -; j_call: TRBJ2-5; cdr3_nt: TGCAGTGCTAGAGATCGGGTAATGTGGGGGCAAGAGACCCAGTACTTC; cdr3_aa: CSARDRVMWGQETQYF
clone_size: -; v_call: TRBV20-1; d_call: TRBD1; j_call: TRBJ1-1; cdr3_nt: TGCAGACTCCGGGACAGTGGCTTTCAAGCTTTCTTT; cdr3_aa: CRLRDSGFQAFF
clone_size: few; v_call: TRBV12-3/TRBV12-4; d_call: -; j_call: TRBJ2-3; cdr3_nt: TGTGCCAACAGTATGACGCCATCGGGCACAGATACGCAGTATTTT; cdr3_aa: CANSMTPSGTDTQYF
clone_size: many; v_call: TRBV28; d_call: TRBD2; j_call: TRBJ2-7; cdr3_nt: TGTGCCAGCAGCAGAGAGCTAGCGGGGGGTACTGAGCAGTACTTC; cdr3_aa: CASSRELAGGTEQYF
clone_size: -; v_call: TRBV9; d_call: -; j_call: TRBJ1-5; cdr3_nt: TGTGCCAGCAGCGGTAGCCCGCAGGGTGGTCAGCCCCAGCATTTT; cdr3_aa: CASSGSPQGGQPQHF
clone_size: many; v_call: TRBV20-1; d_call: TRBD2; j_call: TRBJ2-3; cdr3_nt: TGCAGTGCCCCCAGCGGGGGGGTAGCAGATACGCAGTATTTT; cdr3_aa: CSAPSGGVADTQYF
clone_size: many; v_call: TRBV27; d_call: TRBD2; j_call: TRBJ2-1; cdr3_nt: TGTGCCAGCAGCAACCTGGGACTAGCGGGGGAATCAGGCACCTACAATGAGCAGTTCTTC; cdr3_aa: CASSNLGLAGESGTYNEQFF
clone_size: many; v_call: TRBV30; d_call: -; j_call: TRBJ2-7; cdr3_nt: TGTGCCTGGAGTGTATTCCGACACGAGCAGTACTTC; cdr3_aa: CAWSVFRHEQYF
clone_size: many; v_call: TRBV6-2/TRBV6-3; d_call: -; j_call: TRBJ1-5; cdr3_nt: TGTGCCAGCAACCGACCGAATCAGCCCCAGCATTTT; cdr3_aa: CASNRPNQPQHF
clone_size: many; v_call: TRBV7-7; d_call: -; j_call: TRBJ2-7; cdr3_nt: TGTGCTAGCAGCTTAAGGCTAGGGCCCTACGGCCAGTACTTC; cdr3_aa: CASSLRLGPYGQYF
clone_size: many; v_call: TRBV5-1; d_call: TRBD1; j_call: TRBJ1-1; cdr3_nt: TGCGCCAGCAGCCCCGGGACAGCCTCAGGAGGAGCTTTCTTT; cdr3_aa: CASSPGTASGGAFF
clone_size: many; v_call: TRBV27; d_call: TRBD2; j_call: TRBJ2-7; cdr3_nt: TGTGCCAGCAGTCACCTAGCGGGAAGGTCCTACGAGCAGTACTTC; cdr3_aa: CASSHLAGRSYEQYF
clone_size: many; v_call: TRBV11-2; d_call: -; j_call: TRBJ2-2; cdr3_nt: TGTGCCAGCAGCCCCATAACAGCCGGGGAGCTGTTTTTT; cdr3_aa: CASSPITAGELFF
clone_size: few; v_call: TRBV4-1; d_call: -; j_call: TRBJ1-6; cdr3_nt: TGCGCCAGCAGCCAAGGGGGTGTCTTAAATTCACCCCTCCACTTT; cdr3_aa: CASSQGGVLNSPLHF
clone_size: many; v_call: TRBV7-8; d_call: -; j_call: TRBJ2-3; cdr3_nt: TGTGCCAGCAGCTTAAATCCCGGGGAAGGAGCAGATACGCAGTATTTT; cdr3_aa: CASSLNPGEGADTQYF
clone_size: many; v_call: TRBV6-1; d_call: TRBD2; j_call: TRBJ2-3; cdr3_nt: TGTGCCAGCAGGCCGGGACGGGAGGGTACGCAGTATTTT; cdr3_aa: CASRPGREGTQYF
clone_size: -; v_call: TRBV6-1; d_call: -; j_call: TRBJ2-3; cdr3_nt: TGTGCCAGCAGCCCCGGACTATCCACTAGCACAGATACGCAGTATTTT; cdr3_aa: CASSPGLSTSTDTQYF
clone_size: many; v_call: TRBV11-3; d_call: TRBD1; j_call: TRBJ2-1; cdr3_nt: TGTGCCAGCAGCCAAGGAAGGGACAGGGTTTACAATGAGCAGTTCTTC; cdr3_aa: CASSQGRDRVYNEQFF
clone_size: many; v_call: TRBV13; d_call: -; j_call: TRBJ1-1; cdr3_nt: TGTGCCAGCAGCTCGTACTCAGGGATCATGAACACTGAAGCTTTCTTT; cdr3_aa: CASSSYSGIMNTEAFF
clone_size: -; v_call: TRBV28; d_call: TRBD2; j_call: TRBJ2-7; cdr3_nt: TGTGCCAGCAGTTTTTGGGGAATAGCGGGGGGAGCTGGGGAGCAGTACTTC; cdr3_aa: CASSFWGIAGGAGEQYF
clone_size: -; v_call: TRBV5-5; d_call: -; j_call: TRBJ2-2; cdr3_nt: TGTGCCAGCAGCTTGTATCCGGCAAGGGCCACCGGGGAGCTGTTTTTT; cdr3_aa: CASSLYPARATGELFF